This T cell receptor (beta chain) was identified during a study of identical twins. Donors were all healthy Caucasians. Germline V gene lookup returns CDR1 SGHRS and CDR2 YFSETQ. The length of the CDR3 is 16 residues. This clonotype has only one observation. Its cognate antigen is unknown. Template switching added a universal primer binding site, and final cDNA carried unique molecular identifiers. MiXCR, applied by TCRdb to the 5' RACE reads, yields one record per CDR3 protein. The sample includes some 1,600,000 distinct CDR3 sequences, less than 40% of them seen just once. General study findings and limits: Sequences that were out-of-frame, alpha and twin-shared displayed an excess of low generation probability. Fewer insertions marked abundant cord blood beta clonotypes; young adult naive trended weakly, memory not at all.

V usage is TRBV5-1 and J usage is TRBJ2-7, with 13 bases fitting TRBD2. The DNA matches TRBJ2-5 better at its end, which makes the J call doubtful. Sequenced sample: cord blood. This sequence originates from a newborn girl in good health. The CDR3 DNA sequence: TGCGCCAGCAGATTCGGACTAGCGGGAGTCGGCGAGACCCAGTACTTC. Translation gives CASRFGLAGVGETQYF.